A selection of T cell receptor beta chains follows, all from one sample in a study of blood T cell repertoires in COVID-19. Profiling relied on immunoSEQ multiplex PCR, and the TCRdb table lists in-frame clones only, not all of them. The data contain 90,000 to 100,000 clones, around 85% of them singletons. Input material: peripheral blood. The receptors here all came from a man older than 75 with acute or convalescent COVID-19. CDR3s include the opening cysteine and the closing phenylalanine or tryptophan. Each record gives: V gene, J gene, D gene, clone size, CDR3 protein, CDR3 DNA. A D gene is named only where the DNA matches it firmly. The size of a clone is reported for some rows only, either as once, few or many, or as a class for expanded clones.

V gene: TRBV4-2
J gene: TRBJ2-1
D gene: .
clone size: .
CDR3 protein: CASSQVSAGSYNEQFF
CDR3 DNA: TGTGCCAGCAGCCAAGTGTCGGCGGGATCCTACAATGAGCAGTTCTTC

V gene: TRBV29-1
J gene: TRBJ1-5
D gene: TRBD1
clone size: .
CDR3 protein: CSVEGTGPLGNQPQHF
CDR3 DNA: TGCAGCGTTGAAGGGACAGGTCCATTGGGCAATCAGCCCCAGCATTTT

V gene: TRBV24-1
J gene: TRBJ2-2
D gene: TRBD2
clone size: .
CDR3 protein: CATTATSGGVTGELFF
CDR3 DNA: TGTGCCACCACCGCAACTAGCGGGGGGGTCACCGGGGAGCTGTTTTTT

V gene: TRBV11-3
J gene: TRBJ1-2
D gene: .
clone size: .
CDR3 protein: CASSSRPGFSSGYTF
CDR3 DNA: TGTGCCAGCAGCTCCAGACCGGGATTTTCGAGCGGCTACACCTTC

V gene: TRBV19
J gene: TRBJ1-1
D gene: TRBD1
clone size: .
CDR3 protein: CASSIPGGSTEAFF
CDR3 DNA: TGTGCCAGTAGTATACCAGGGGGGAGCACTGAAGCTTTCTTT

V gene: TRBV7-2
J gene: TRBJ2-2
D gene: TRBD1
clone size: .
CDR3 protein: CASSFRDRAFYANTGELFF
CDR3 DNA: TGTGCCAGCAGCTTCCGGGACAGGGCCTTTTACGCGAACACCGGGGAGCTGTTTTTT

V gene: TRBV6-5
J gene: TRBJ2-5
D gene: TRBD2
clone size: .
CDR3 protein: CASSYSPSGYQETQYF
CDR3 DNA: TGTGCCAGCAGTTACTCTCCTAGCGGGTACCAAGAGACCCAGTACTTC

V gene: TRBV5-1
J gene: TRBJ2-2
D gene: TRBD1
clone size: .
CDR3 protein: CASSLVQGIGELFF
CDR3 DNA: TGCGCCAGCAGCTTGGTACAGGGGATCGGGGAGCTGTTTTTT

V gene: TRBV6-2/TRBV6-3
J gene: TRBJ2-1
D gene: TRBD2
clone size: .
CDR3 protein: CASSKSGLAGGSSYNEQFF
CDR3 DNA: TGTGCCAGCAGTAAATCGGGACTAGCGGGAGGGAGTTCCTACAATGAGCAGTTCTTC

V gene: TRBV28
J gene: TRBJ2-1
D gene: TRBD1
clone size: .
CDR3 protein: CASIPTTGGSLNEQFF
CDR3 DNA: TGTGCCAGCATTCCGACGACAGGGGGCAGTCTGAATGAGCAGTTCTTC

V gene: TRBV2
J gene: TRBJ2-6
D gene: TRBD1
clone size: few
CDR3 protein: CASKGTGGSGANVLTF
CDR3 DNA: TGTGCCAGCAAAGGGACAGGGGGCTCTGGGGCCAACGTCCTGACTTTC

V gene: TRBV6-6
J gene: TRBJ1-4
D gene: .
clone size: .
CDR3 protein: CASSPPGEKLFF
CDR3 DNA: TGTGCCAGCAGCCCCCCAGGTGAAAAACTGTTTTTT

V gene: TRBV3-1/TRBV3-2
J gene: TRBJ2-5
D gene: TRBD2
clone size: .
CDR3 protein: CASSQGETSGQETQYF
CDR3 DNA: TGTGCCAGCAGCCAAGGAGAGACTAGCGGACAAGAGACCCAGTACTTC

V gene: TRBV9
J gene: TRBJ1-5
D gene: TRBD1
clone size: .
CDR3 protein: CASSRTGWNQPQHF
CDR3 DNA: TGTGCCAGCAGCCGGACAGGGTGGAATCAGCCCCAGCATTTT

V gene: TRBV6-5
J gene: TRBJ1-5
D gene: .
clone size: .
CDR3 protein: CASKRQGNQPQHF
CDR3 DNA: TGTGCCAGCAAAAGACAAGGCAATCAGCCCCAGCATTTT

V gene: TRBV6-2/TRBV6-3
J gene: TRBJ1-2
D gene: TRBD1
clone size: few
CDR3 protein: CASSKQGAYGYTF
CDR3 DNA: TGTGCCAGCAGTAAACAGGGGGCTTATGGCTACACCTTC

V gene: TRBV5-4
J gene: TRBJ2-2
D gene: .
clone size: .
CDR3 protein: CASRGVAEDTGELFF
CDR3 DNA: TGTGCCAGCAGGGGGGTAGCGGAAGACACCGGGGAGCTGTTTTTT

V gene: TRBV7-9
J gene: TRBJ1-6
D gene: TRBD1
clone size: once
CDR3 protein: CASSLRGGVRDSPLHF
CDR3 DNA: TGTGCCAGCAGCTTGAGAGGGGGCGTCAGGGATTCACCCCTCCACTTT

V gene: TRBV9
J gene: TRBJ2-1
D gene: .
clone size: .
CDR3 protein: CASSVATRLHEQFF
CDR3 DNA: TGTGCCAGCAGCGTAGCGACTAGGTTACATGAGCAGTTCTTC

V gene: TRBV7-9
J gene: TRBJ2-1
D gene: TRBD2
clone size: .
CDR3 protein: CASSIAGLNNEQFF
CDR3 DNA: TGTGCCAGCAGCATAGCGGGACTAAACAATGAGCAGTTCTTC

V gene: TRBV6-2/TRBV6-3
J gene: TRBJ1-1
D gene: TRBD1
clone size: .
CDR3 protein: CASSYSKSQGWDTEAFF
CDR3 DNA: TGTGCCAGCAGTTACTCGAAGTCACAGGGGTGGGACACTGAAGCTTTCTTT

V gene: TRBV19
J gene: TRBJ1-2
D gene: .
clone size: .
CDR3 protein: CASSAQRYSAGGYTF
CDR3 DNA: TGTGCCAGTAGTGCCCAGAGATACAGTGCGGGGGGCTACACCTTC

V gene: TRBV7-2
J gene: TRBJ2-7
D gene: .
clone size: .
CDR3 protein: CASSMAGEQYF
CDR3 DNA: TGTGCCAGCAGTATGGCGGGCGAGCAGTACTTC

V gene: TRBV11-3
J gene: TRBJ1-1
D gene: .
clone size: .
CDR3 protein: CASSFVPDTEAFF
CDR3 DNA: TGTGCCAGCAGCTTTGTGCCGGACACTGAAGCTTTCTTT